This TCR beta chain was recovered during a study of STAT5B mutations in CD4+ large granular lymphocyte leukemia. Regarding the study as a whole: Patient CD4-sorted repertoires stayed more clonal than healthy ones after leukemic-clone removal.

For this clone: The antigen is unknown.

Trimming cost V 11 bases and J 4 bases, with 18 bases left between them. The germline CDR1 and CDR2 sequences are MRHNA and SNTAGT. The CDR3 is 15 residues long. How the authors handled the data: Productive clonotypes were detectable down to 2.59 x 10-5 frequency. Here immunoSEQ multiplex PCR was the method, and the copy in TCRdb shows in-frame clones only, minus some. For V, J and clone size, that table is used; D and trimming come from the DNA. The sample consists of around 50,000 clones, about four fifths of them appearing once. Buffy coats from healthy blood donors served as controls. Sequenced sample: CD4+ T cells from blood buffy coats. This TCR came from a human donor in good health. The V gene is TRBV6-4, the J gene TRBJ1-6; no clear D. CDR3 amino acids: CASQASAIYNSPLHF. For the CDR3, the DNA is TGTGCCTCCCAAGCGTCGGCTATTTATAATTCACCCCTCCACTTT.